A selection of T cell receptor beta chains follows, all from one sample in a study of blood T cell repertoires in COVID-19. The repertoire was sequenced with immunoSEQ multiplex PCR; TCRdb's copy has only in-frame clones and lacks some. The data contain approximately 390,000 clones, about 87% of them seen just once; the ten biggest clones take up approximately 2.4%. Sequences were obtained from peripheral blood. Every receptor here comes from a woman aged 55-69 years with COVID-19, enrolled during active disease. CDR3s include the opening cysteine and the closing phenylalanine or tryptophan. A D gene is named only where the DNA matches it firmly. Clone size is given for some rows only: seen once, a few or many times, or a class if the clone is expanded.

cdr3_length: 16; clone_size: NA; d_call: NA; v_call: TRBV5-6; j_call: TRBJ2-2; cdr3_nt: TGTGCCAGCAGCTTACGAGGATTGGCGAACACCGGGGAGCTGTTTTTT; cdr3_aa: CASSLRGLANTGELFF
cdr3_length: 14; clone_size: NA; d_call: NA; v_call: TRBV6-5; j_call: TRBJ1-6; cdr3_nt: TGTGCCAGCAGTCTAAGGACAGACAATTCACCCCTCCACTTT; cdr3_aa: CASSLRTDNSPLHF
cdr3_length: 15; clone_size: NA; d_call: NA; v_call: TRBV7-9; j_call: TRBJ1-1; cdr3_nt: TGTGCCAGCAGCCCAAGGAACCCGGGAGGGACTGAAGCTTTCTTT; cdr3_aa: CASSPRNPGGTEAFF
cdr3_length: 14; clone_size: once; d_call: NA; v_call: TRBV6-5; j_call: TRBJ1-1; cdr3_nt: TGTGCCAGCAATGCCCATGGGGGCAGAACTGAAGCTTTCTTT; cdr3_aa: CASNAHGGRTEAFF
cdr3_length: 16; clone_size: once; d_call: TRBD1; v_call: TRBV15; j_call: TRBJ1-2; cdr3_nt: TGTGCCACCAGCAACCTTGACAGGGGCGCGAACTATGGCTACACCTTC; cdr3_aa: CATSNLDRGANYGYTF
cdr3_length: 14; clone_size: once; d_call: NA; v_call: TRBV3-1/TRBV3-2; j_call: TRBJ2-1; cdr3_nt: TGTGCCAGCAGCCAAGACCAGGGTCGTGGTGAGCAGTTCTTC; cdr3_aa: CASSQDQGRGEQFF
cdr3_length: 15; clone_size: NA; d_call: NA; v_call: TRBV7-3; j_call: TRBJ2-1; cdr3_nt: TGTGCCAGCAGCTTGTGGGGGCCCGTAGGCAATGAGCAGTTCTTC; cdr3_aa: CASSLWGPVGNEQFF
cdr3_length: 14; clone_size: NA; d_call: NA; v_call: TRBV19; j_call: TRBJ1-1; cdr3_nt: TGTGCCAGTAGTTCGGACAGCGGGAACACTGAAGCTTTCTTT; cdr3_aa: CASSSDSGNTEAFF
cdr3_length: 14; clone_size: NA; d_call: TRBD1; v_call: TRBV23-1; j_call: TRBJ1-5; cdr3_nt: TGCGCCAGCAGTATGGACAGGGACGATCAGCCCCAGCATTTT; cdr3_aa: CASSMDRDDQPQHF
cdr3_length: 14; clone_size: NA; d_call: TRBD1; v_call: TRBV18; j_call: TRBJ1-5; cdr3_nt: TGTGCCAGCTCATTTCCAGGGGGTAATCAGCCCCAGCATTTT; cdr3_aa: CASSFPGGNQPQHF
cdr3_length: 18; clone_size: NA; d_call: NA; v_call: TRBV24-1; j_call: TRBJ2-7; cdr3_nt: TGTGCCACCAAAAACTCAGCATGCCATAAGGGGTTCTCCTACGAGCAGTACTTC; cdr3_aa: CATKNSACHKGFSYEQYF
cdr3_length: 13; clone_size: NA; d_call: NA; v_call: TRBV19; j_call: TRBJ1-1; cdr3_nt: TGTGCCAGTAGGGGGAGAGGGAACACTGAAGCTTTCTTT; cdr3_aa: CASRGRGNTEAFF
cdr3_length: 15; clone_size: NA; d_call: NA; v_call: TRBV5-4; j_call: TRBJ1-4; cdr3_nt: TGTGCCAGCAGCTTGCGACAGTCAACTAATGAAAAACTGTTTTTT; cdr3_aa: CASSLRQSTNEKLFF
cdr3_length: 15; clone_size: once; d_call: TRBD1; v_call: TRBV19; j_call: TRBJ2-5; cdr3_nt: TGTGCCATCCAACGGACAGGCACGGCCGGAGAGACCCAGTACTTC; cdr3_aa: CAIQRTGTAGETQYF
cdr3_length: 14; clone_size: NA; d_call: TRBD1; v_call: TRBV28; j_call: TRBJ1-6; cdr3_nt: TGTGCCAGCAGTTTGGGGACAGGGGTTTCACCCCTCCACTTT; cdr3_aa: CASSLGTGVSPLHF
cdr3_length: 15; clone_size: NA; d_call: NA; v_call: TRBV28; j_call: TRBJ1-2; cdr3_nt: TGTGCCAGCAACGTGGGGGGGGCTATTAGGGATGGCTACACCTTC; cdr3_aa: CASNVGGAIRDGYTF
cdr3_length: 16; clone_size: NA; d_call: NA; v_call: TRBV5-1; j_call: TRBJ2-2; cdr3_nt: TGCGCCAGCAGCTTGGATGTAGCTTTGAACACCGGGGAGCTGTTTTTT; cdr3_aa: CASSLDVALNTGELFF
cdr3_length: 16; clone_size: NA; d_call: NA; v_call: TRBV11-2; j_call: TRBJ2-3; cdr3_nt: TGTGCCAGCAGCTTAGTAATGCTACCTAGCACAGATACGCAGTATTTT; cdr3_aa: CASSLVMLPSTDTQYF
cdr3_length: 18; clone_size: NA; d_call: TRBD1; v_call: TRBV28; j_call: TRBJ2-4; cdr3_nt: TGTGCCAGCAGTCCCAAAGTCGGGACAGGTCTAGCCAAAAACATTCAGTACTTC; cdr3_aa: CASSPKVGTGLAKNIQYF
cdr3_length: 13; clone_size: few; d_call: TRBD1; v_call: TRBV14; j_call: TRBJ2-4; cdr3_nt: TGTGCCAGCGGGGGACAGGGGGCCAACATTCAGTACTTC; cdr3_aa: CASGGQGANIQYF
cdr3_length: 13; clone_size: few; d_call: TRBD1; v_call: TRBV28; j_call: TRBJ1-2; cdr3_nt: TGTGCCAGCAGTTACGAAGGACAGGCCCATGTGACCTTC; cdr3_aa: CASSYEGQAHVTF
cdr3_length: 14; clone_size: NA; d_call: NA; v_call: TRBV5-8; j_call: TRBJ1-1; cdr3_nt: TGTGCCAGCAGCCCATGGCAGGGGAACACTGAAGCTTTCTTT; cdr3_aa: CASSPWQGNTEAFF
cdr3_length: 15; clone_size: NA; d_call: NA; v_call: TRBV3-1/TRBV3-2; j_call: TRBJ1-3; cdr3_nt: TGTGCCAGCAGCCAATACGCCAACAGGGCGGACACCATATATTTT; cdr3_aa: CASSQYANRADTIYF
cdr3_length: 13; clone_size: few; d_call: NA; v_call: TRBV30; j_call: TRBJ1-4; cdr3_nt: TGTGCCTGGAGTGGTCAGGTTGATGGGAAACTGTTTTTT; cdr3_aa: CAWSGQVDGKLFF
cdr3_length: 14; clone_size: NA; d_call: TRBD1; v_call: TRBV19; j_call: TRBJ1-1; cdr3_nt: TGTGCCAGTAGTATAAGGGGGCAGGTGCTTGAAGCTTTCTTT; cdr3_aa: CASSIRGQVLEAFF
cdr3_length: 17; clone_size: NA; d_call: NA; v_call: TRBV5-4; j_call: TRBJ2-3; cdr3_nt: TGTGCCAGCAGCTTGGGCCCGAAAACGCGGGGCACAGATACGCAGTATTTT; cdr3_aa: CASSLGPKTRGTDTQYF
cdr3_length: 14; clone_size: NA; d_call: TRBD2; v_call: TRBV10-3; j_call: TRBJ2-7; cdr3_nt: TGTGCCATCAGTGTGGCTAGCGGTGCCTACGAGCAGTACTTC; cdr3_aa: CAISVASGAYEQYF
cdr3_length: 16; clone_size: few; d_call: TRBD2; v_call: TRBV4-2; j_call: TRBJ2-1; cdr3_nt: TGTGCCAGCAGCCAAGTATTAGCGGGTTCTTACAATGAGCAGTTCTTC; cdr3_aa: CASSQVLAGSYNEQFF
cdr3_length: 17; clone_size: NA; d_call: NA; v_call: TRBV1; j_call: TRBJ2-7; cdr3_nt: TGCACCAGCAGCCGCTGTGCAGGGACTTATCGCCCCTACGAGCAGTACTTC; cdr3_aa: CTSSRCAGTYRPYEQYF
cdr3_length: 14; clone_size: NA; d_call: TRBD1; v_call: TRBV6-1; j_call: TRBJ2-1; cdr3_nt: TGTGCCAGCAGCCGGGACAGGGACTACAATGAGCAGTTCTTC; cdr3_aa: CASSRDRDYNEQFF
cdr3_length: 13; clone_size: few; d_call: TRBD2; v_call: TRBV24-1; j_call: TRBJ2-5; cdr3_nt: TGTGCCACCAGTGGGGGGGGTGTTGAGACCCAGTACTTC; cdr3_aa: CATSGGGVETQYF
cdr3_length: 14; clone_size: few; d_call: NA; v_call: TRBV5-1; j_call: TRBJ2-2; cdr3_nt: TGCGCCAGCAGCTTGGGTAGTGGCACCGGGGAGCTGTTTTTT; cdr3_aa: CASSLGSGTGELFF
cdr3_length: 14; clone_size: NA; d_call: NA; v_call: TRBV10-2; j_call: TRBJ2-3; cdr3_nt: TGCGCCAGCAGACCAGGTCATCCCACAGATACGCAGTATTTT; cdr3_aa: CASRPGHPTDTQYF
cdr3_length: 14; clone_size: once; d_call: TRBD1; v_call: TRBV6-5; j_call: TRBJ2-7; cdr3_nt: TGTGCCAGCAGTAGACCGGGACAGGGATACGAGCAGTACTTC; cdr3_aa: CASSRPGQGYEQYF
cdr3_length: 15; clone_size: NA; d_call: TRBD2; v_call: TRBV7-2; j_call: TRBJ2-2; cdr3_nt: TGTGCCAGCAGCTTTCTAGCGGGGGTCACCGGGGAGCTGTTTTTT; cdr3_aa: CASSFLAGVTGELFF
cdr3_length: 13; clone_size: NA; d_call: TRBD1; v_call: TRBV28; j_call: TRBJ1-1; cdr3_nt: TGTGCCAGCAAGACAGGGGGATTGTCTGAAGCTTTCTTT; cdr3_aa: CASKTGGLSEAFF
cdr3_length: 13; clone_size: NA; d_call: NA; v_call: TRBV5-1; j_call: TRBJ2-7; cdr3_nt: TGCGCCAGCAGCCCCGGTGAACCGTACGAGCAGTACTTC; cdr3_aa: CASSPGEPYEQYF
cdr3_length: 16; clone_size: NA; d_call: TRBD1; v_call: TRBV28; j_call: TRBJ1-5; cdr3_nt: TGTGCCAGCAGTTACCTCGGGACAGGGGGATATCAGCCCCAGCATTTT; cdr3_aa: CASSYLGTGGYQPQHF
cdr3_length: 11; clone_size: NA; d_call: NA; v_call: TRBV29-1; j_call: TRBJ1-2; cdr3_nt: TGCAGCGTTGCGCGGGAAAATGGCTACACCTTC; cdr3_aa: CSVARENGYTF
cdr3_length: 13; clone_size: NA; d_call: TRBD1; v_call: TRBV10-3; j_call: TRBJ2-7; cdr3_nt: TGTGCCATTATGGACAGGGGCGGCTACGAGCAGTACTTC; cdr3_aa: CAIMDRGGYEQYF
cdr3_length: 14; clone_size: NA; d_call: TRBD2; v_call: TRBV2; j_call: TRBJ2-7; cdr3_nt: TGTGCCAGCATAGGGACTACCTCCCCGGGCGAGCAGTACTTC; cdr3_aa: CASIGTTSPGEQYF
cdr3_length: 16; clone_size: NA; d_call: TRBD1; v_call: TRBV5-1; j_call: TRBJ2-3; cdr3_nt: TGCGCCAGCAGCTTGGAACCGGGACAGGGGACAGATACGCAGTATTTT; cdr3_aa: CASSLEPGQGTDTQYF
cdr3_length: 14; clone_size: NA; d_call: NA; v_call: TRBV5-1; j_call: TRBJ1-1; cdr3_nt: TGCGCCAGCAGCTCGACTGACCAGCGCACTGAAGCTTTCTTT; cdr3_aa: CASSSTDQRTEAFF
cdr3_length: 13; clone_size: NA; d_call: NA; v_call: TRBV6-5; j_call: TRBJ1-6; cdr3_nt: TGTGCCAGCAATCCCCGGGAACACTCACCCCTCCACTTT; cdr3_aa: CASNPREHSPLHF
cdr3_length: 12; clone_size: NA; d_call: NA; v_call: TRBV7-9; j_call: TRBJ1-5; cdr3_nt: TGTGCCAGCAGCTATCAGAATCAGCCCCAGCATTTT; cdr3_aa: CASSYQNQPQHF
cdr3_length: 15; clone_size: NA; d_call: TRBD2; v_call: TRBV5-1; j_call: TRBJ2-5; cdr3_nt: TGCGCCAGCAGCCGGGCGGGGGGGACCCAAGAGACCCAGTACTTC; cdr3_aa: CASSRAGGTQETQYF
cdr3_length: 20; clone_size: NA; d_call: TRBD2; v_call: TRBV9; j_call: TRBJ2-3; cdr3_nt: TGTGCCAGCAGCTCTTTTAAAACGACTAGCGGGGGGCGGCCCACAGATACGCAGTATTTT; cdr3_aa: CASSSFKTTSGGRPTDTQYF
cdr3_length: 17; clone_size: NA; d_call: TRBD2; v_call: TRBV5-1; j_call: TRBJ2-2; cdr3_nt: TGCGCCAGCACCGCCTTAGCGGGGGGGCGAGGCACCGGGGAGCTGTTTTTT; cdr3_aa: CASTALAGGRGTGELFF
cdr3_length: 13; clone_size: few; d_call: NA; v_call: TRBV6-5; j_call: TRBJ1-2; cdr3_nt: TGTGCCAGCAGTCAGGGTTCCGCGCGGGGCTACACCTTC; cdr3_aa: CASSQGSARGYTF
cdr3_length: 15; clone_size: NA; d_call: TRBD2; v_call: TRBV11-2; j_call: TRBJ2-5; cdr3_nt: TGTGCCAGCAGCGTTGTGCGGGGGGCGTGGGAGACCCAGTACTTC; cdr3_aa: CASSVVRGAWETQYF
cdr3_length: 16; clone_size: NA; d_call: NA; v_call: TRBV11-2; j_call: TRBJ1-1; cdr3_nt: TGTGCCAGCAGCTTACTCCTCCGGCGGATAAACACTGAAGCTTTCTTT; cdr3_aa: CASSLLLRRINTEAFF
cdr3_length: 11; clone_size: NA; d_call: NA; v_call: TRBV2; j_call: TRBJ2-7; cdr3_nt: TGTGCCACCGGACAAACCTACGAGCAGTACTTC; cdr3_aa: CATGQTYEQYF
cdr3_length: 13; clone_size: NA; d_call: NA; v_call: TRBV19; j_call: TRBJ1-2; cdr3_nt: TGTGCCAGTGGAAACAGGGTTAACTATGGCTACACCTTC; cdr3_aa: CASGNRVNYGYTF
cdr3_length: 14; clone_size: NA; d_call: TRBD1; v_call: TRBV28; j_call: TRBJ2-7; cdr3_nt: TGTGCCAGCAAGCGGACAGGGGCCTTTTACGAGCAGTACTTC; cdr3_aa: CASKRTGAFYEQYF
cdr3_length: 15; clone_size: NA; d_call: TRBD1; v_call: TRBV5-1; j_call: TRBJ1-4; cdr3_nt: TGCGCCAGCAGCGGTGGGACAGGGACGGGGGAAAAACTGTTTTTT; cdr3_aa: CASSGGTGTGEKLFF
cdr3_length: 12; clone_size: few; d_call: NA; v_call: TRBV2; j_call: TRBJ1-5; cdr3_nt: TGTGCCGCGGGTCTTAGCAATCAGCCCCAGCATTTT; cdr3_aa: CAAGLSNQPQHF